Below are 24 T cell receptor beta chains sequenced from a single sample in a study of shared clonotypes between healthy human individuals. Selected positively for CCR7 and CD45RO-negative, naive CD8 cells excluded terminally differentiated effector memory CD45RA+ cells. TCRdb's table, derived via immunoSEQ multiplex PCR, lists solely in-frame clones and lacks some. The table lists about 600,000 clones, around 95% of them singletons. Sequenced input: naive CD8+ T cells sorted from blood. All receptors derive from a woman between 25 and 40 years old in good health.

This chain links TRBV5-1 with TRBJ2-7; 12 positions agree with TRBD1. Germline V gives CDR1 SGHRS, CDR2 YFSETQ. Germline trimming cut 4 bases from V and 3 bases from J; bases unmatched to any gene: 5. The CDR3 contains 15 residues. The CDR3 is CASSKGTGGVYEQYF. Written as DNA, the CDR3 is TGCGCCAGCAGCAAAGGGACAGGGGGCGTCTACGAGCAGTACTTC.

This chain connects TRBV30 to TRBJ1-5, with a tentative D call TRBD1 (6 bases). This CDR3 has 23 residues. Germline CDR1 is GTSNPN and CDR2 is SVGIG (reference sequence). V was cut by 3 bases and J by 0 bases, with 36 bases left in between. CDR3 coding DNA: TGTGCCTGGAGCGCCACCGGGACACTGTTTTCGATAGGTTGCCGCTTTAGCAATCAGCCCCAGCATTTT. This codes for CAWSATGTLFSIGCRFSNQPQHF. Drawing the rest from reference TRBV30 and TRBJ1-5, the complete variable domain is SQTIHQWPATLVQPVGSPLSLECTVEGTSNPNLYWYRQAAGRGLQLLFYSVGIGQISSEVPQNLSASRPQDRQFILSSKKLLLSDSGFYLCAWSATGTLFSIGCRFSNQPQHFGDGTRLSIL.

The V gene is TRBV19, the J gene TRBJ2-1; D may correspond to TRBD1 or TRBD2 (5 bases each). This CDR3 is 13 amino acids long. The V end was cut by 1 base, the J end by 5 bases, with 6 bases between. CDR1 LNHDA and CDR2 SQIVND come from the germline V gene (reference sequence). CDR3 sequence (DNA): TGTGCCAGTAGTATAGTGGGGGACAATGAGCAGTTCTTC. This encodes CASSIVGDNEQFF.

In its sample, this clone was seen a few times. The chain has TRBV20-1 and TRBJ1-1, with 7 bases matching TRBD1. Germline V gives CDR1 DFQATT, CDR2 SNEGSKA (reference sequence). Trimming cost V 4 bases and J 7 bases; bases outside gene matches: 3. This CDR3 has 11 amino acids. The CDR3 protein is CSAIWDSEAFF. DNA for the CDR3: TGCAGTGCTATATGGGACAGTGAAGCTTTCTTT.

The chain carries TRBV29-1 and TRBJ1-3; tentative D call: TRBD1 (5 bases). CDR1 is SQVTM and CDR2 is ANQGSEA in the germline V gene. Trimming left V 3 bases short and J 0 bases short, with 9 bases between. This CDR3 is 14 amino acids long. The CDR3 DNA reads TGCAGCGTTGATACAGGCTACTCTGGAAACACCATATATTTT. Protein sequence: CSVDTGYSGNTIYF.

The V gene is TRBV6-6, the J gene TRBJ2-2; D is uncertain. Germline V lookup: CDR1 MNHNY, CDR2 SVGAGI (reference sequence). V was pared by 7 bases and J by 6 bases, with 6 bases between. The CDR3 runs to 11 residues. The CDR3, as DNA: TGTGCCAGCACTAGTGCCGGGGAGCTGTTTTTT. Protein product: CASTSAGELFF.

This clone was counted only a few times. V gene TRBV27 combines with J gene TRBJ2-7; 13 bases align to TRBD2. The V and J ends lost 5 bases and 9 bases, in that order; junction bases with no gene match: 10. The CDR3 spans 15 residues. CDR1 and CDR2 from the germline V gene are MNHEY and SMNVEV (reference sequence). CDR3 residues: CASSLAGTSGIAQYF. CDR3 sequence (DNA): TGTGCCAGCAGTCTAGCCGGGACTAGCGGGATCGCGCAGTACTTC.

This chain's CDR3 is CASSPTPGGAGSTDTQYF. DNA for the CDR3: TGTGCCAGCAGCCCAACCCCGGGGGGGGCGGGGAGCACAGATACGCAGTATTTT. The chain couples TRBV11-2 to TRBJ2-3, with 8 positions matching TRBD2. This CDR3 is built from 18 residues. CDR1 and CDR2 (germline): SGHAT, FQNNGV. J lost 0 bases, V lost 5 bases, and 13 bases had no gene match.

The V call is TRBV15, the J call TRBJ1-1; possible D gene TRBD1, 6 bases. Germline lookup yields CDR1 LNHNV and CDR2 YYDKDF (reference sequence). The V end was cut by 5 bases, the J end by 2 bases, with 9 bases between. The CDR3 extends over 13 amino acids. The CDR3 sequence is CATSVGQNTEAFF. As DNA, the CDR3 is TGTGCCACCAGCGTGGGACAAAACACTGAAGCTTTCTTT. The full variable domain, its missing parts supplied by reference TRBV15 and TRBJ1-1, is DAMVIQNPRYQVTQFGKPVTLSCSQTLNHNVMYWYQQKSSQAPKLLFHYYDKDFNNEADTPDNFQSRRPNTSFCFLDIRSPGLGDTAMYLCATSVGQNTEAFFGQGTRLTVV.

For the CDR3, the DNA is TGCGCCAGCAGCCCCGAGGGGACAGCTAATGGCTACACCTTC. Protein: CASSPEGTANGYTF. This sequence joins TRBV5-1 and TRBJ1-2; TRBD1 matches 7 bases. V dropped 4 bases and J dropped 6; count of bases not matched to a gene: 9. Germline V lookup: CDR1 SGHRS, CDR2 YFSETQ. The CDR3 extends over 14 amino acids.

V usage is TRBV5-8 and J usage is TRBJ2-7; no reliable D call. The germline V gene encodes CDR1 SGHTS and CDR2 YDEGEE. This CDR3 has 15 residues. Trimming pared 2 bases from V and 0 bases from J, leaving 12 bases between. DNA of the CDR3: TGTGCCAGCAGCTTTGGCGGATACAGCTCCTACGAGCAGTACTTC. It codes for CASSFGGYSSYEQYF.

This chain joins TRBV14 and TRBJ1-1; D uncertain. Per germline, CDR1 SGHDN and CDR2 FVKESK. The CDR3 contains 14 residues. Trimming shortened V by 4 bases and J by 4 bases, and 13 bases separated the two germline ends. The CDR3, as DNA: TGTGCCAGCAGCCCTCTAAGAATGGGCACTGAAGCTTTCTTT. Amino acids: CASSPLRMGTEAFF.

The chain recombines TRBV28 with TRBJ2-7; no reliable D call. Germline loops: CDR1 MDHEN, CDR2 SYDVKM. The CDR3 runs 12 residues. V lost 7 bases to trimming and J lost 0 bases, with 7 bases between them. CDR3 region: CASTHSSYEQYF. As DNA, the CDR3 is TGTGCCAGCACCCACTCCTCCTACGAGCAGTACTTC.

The CDR3 region has the DNA TGTGCCAGTAGTATTTCCGGGATTTACACTGAAGCTTTCTTT. Amino acid sequence: CASSISGIYTEAFF. The chain uses TRBV19 and TRBJ1-1; D unresolved. The CDR3 contains 14 residues. The V end was cut by 3 bases, the J end by 3 bases, with 11 bases between. The germline V gene encodes CDR1 LNHDA and CDR2 SQIVND (reference sequence). The full variable domain, its missing parts supplied by reference TRBV19 and TRBJ1-1, is DGGITQSPKYLFRKEGQNVTLSCEQNLNHDAMYWYRQDPGQGLRLIYYSQIVNDFQKGDIAEGYSVSREKKESFPLTVTSAQKNPTAFYLCASSISGIYTEAFFGQGTRLTVV.

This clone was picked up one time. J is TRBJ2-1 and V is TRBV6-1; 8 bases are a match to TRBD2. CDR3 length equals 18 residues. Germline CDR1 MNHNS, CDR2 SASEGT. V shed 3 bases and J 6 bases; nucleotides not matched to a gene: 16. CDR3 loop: CASSDYRLAIGPANEQFF. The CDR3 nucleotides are TGTGCCAGCAGTGACTATAGACTAGCGATAGGACCAGCCAATGAGCAGTTCTTC.

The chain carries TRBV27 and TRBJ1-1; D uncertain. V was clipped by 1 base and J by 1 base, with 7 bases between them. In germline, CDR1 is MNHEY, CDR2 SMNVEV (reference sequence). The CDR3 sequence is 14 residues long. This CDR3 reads CASSLLAENTEAFF. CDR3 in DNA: TGTGCCAGCAGTTTATTAGCGGAGAACACTGAAGCTTTCTTT.

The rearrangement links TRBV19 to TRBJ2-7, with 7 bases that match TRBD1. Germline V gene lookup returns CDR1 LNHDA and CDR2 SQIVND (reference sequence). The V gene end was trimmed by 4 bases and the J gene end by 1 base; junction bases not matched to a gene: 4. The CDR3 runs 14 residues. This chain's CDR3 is CASSTRQGSYEQYF. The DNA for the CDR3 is TGTGCCAGTAGTACCAGACAGGGATCCTACGAGCAGTACTTC.

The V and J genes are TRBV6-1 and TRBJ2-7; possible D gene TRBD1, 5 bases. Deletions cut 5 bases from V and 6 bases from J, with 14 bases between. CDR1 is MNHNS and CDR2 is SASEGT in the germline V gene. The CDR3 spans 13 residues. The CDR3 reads CASSPQWGSEQYF. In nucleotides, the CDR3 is TGTGCCAGCAGTCCACAATGGGGCTCCGAGCAGTACTTC.

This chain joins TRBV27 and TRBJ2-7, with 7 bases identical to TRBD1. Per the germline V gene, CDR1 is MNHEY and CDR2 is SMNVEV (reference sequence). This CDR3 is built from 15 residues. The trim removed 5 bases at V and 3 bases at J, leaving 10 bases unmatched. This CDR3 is CASSLRTGGLYEQYF. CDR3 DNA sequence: TGTGCCAGCAGTCTCCGGACAGGTGGTCTCTACGAGCAGTACTTC.

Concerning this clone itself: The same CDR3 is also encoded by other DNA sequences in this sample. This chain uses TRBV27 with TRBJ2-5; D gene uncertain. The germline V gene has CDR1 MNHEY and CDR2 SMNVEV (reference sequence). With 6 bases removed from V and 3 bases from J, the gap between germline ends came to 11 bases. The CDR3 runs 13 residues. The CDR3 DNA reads TGTGCCAGCAGCCCCTTCCGGGAAGAGACCCAGTACTTC. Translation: CASSPFREETQYF.

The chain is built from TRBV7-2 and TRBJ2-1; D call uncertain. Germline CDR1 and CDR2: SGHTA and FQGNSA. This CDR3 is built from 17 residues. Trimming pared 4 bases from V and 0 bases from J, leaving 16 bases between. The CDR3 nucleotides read TGTGCCAGCAGCTACAGTCAGCGTTTGAGCTCCTACAATGAGCAGTTCTTC. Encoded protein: CASSYSQRLSSYNEQFF.

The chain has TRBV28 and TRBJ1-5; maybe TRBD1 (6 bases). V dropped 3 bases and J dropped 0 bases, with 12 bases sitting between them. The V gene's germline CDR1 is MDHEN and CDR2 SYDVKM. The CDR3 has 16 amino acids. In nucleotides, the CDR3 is TGTGCCAGCAGTTTGAGGACAGCTTATAGCAATCAGCCCCAGCATTTT. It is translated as CASSLRTAYSNQPQHF. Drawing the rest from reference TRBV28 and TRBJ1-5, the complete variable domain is DVKVTQSSRYLVKRTGEKVFLECVQDMDHENMFWYRQDPGLGLRLIYFSYDVKMKEKGDIPEGYSVSREKKERFSLILESASTNQTSMYLCASSLRTAYSNQPQHFGDGTRLSIL.

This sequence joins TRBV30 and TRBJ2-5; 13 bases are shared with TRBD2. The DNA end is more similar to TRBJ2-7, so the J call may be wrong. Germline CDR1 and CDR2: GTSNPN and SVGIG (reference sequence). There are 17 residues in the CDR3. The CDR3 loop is CAWSGALAGGPSYEQYF. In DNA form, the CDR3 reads TGTGCCTGGAGTGGAGCACTAGCGGGAGGGCCGAGCTACGAGCAGTACTTC.

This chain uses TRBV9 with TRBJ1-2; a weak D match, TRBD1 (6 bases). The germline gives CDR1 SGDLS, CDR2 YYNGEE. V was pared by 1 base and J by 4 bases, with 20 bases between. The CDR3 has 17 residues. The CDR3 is CASSVFSRGFTTYGYTF. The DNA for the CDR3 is TGTGCCAGCAGCGTATTCTCCAGGGGATTTACCACCTATGGCTACACCTTC.